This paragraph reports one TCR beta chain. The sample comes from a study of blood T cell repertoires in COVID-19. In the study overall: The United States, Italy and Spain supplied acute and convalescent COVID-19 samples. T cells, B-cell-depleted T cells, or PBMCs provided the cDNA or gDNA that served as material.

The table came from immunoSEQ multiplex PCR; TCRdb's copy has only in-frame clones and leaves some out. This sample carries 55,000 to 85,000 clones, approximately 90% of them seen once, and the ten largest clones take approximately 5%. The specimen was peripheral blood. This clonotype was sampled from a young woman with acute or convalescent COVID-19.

Written as DNA, the CDR3 is TGTGCCTGGAACCTCGGGGTTTCTAACACTGAAGCTTTCTTT. It translates to CAWNLGVSNTEAFF. The chain links TRBV30 to TRBJ1-1; the D is unclear. The germline V gene has CDR1 GTSNPN and CDR2 SVGIG (reference sequence). V lost 4 bases, J lost 2 bases, and 14 bases lay in between. The CDR3 sequence is 14 residues long.